This TCR beta chain originates from a study of T-cell memory formation after mild COVID-19. This CDR3 spans 13 amino acids. V shed 7 bases and J 4 bases; nucleotides not matched to a gene: 4. Germline loops: CDR1 MGHDK, CDR2 SYGVNS. TCRdb reanalysed the 5' RACE reads using MiXCR and keeps one entry per CDR3 protein. Here the sample spans about 290,000 distinct CDR3 sequences, less than 20% being singletons. The sequence came from a man younger than 30 who had mild COVID-19 (a few samples of this study predate the infection). Cell type and time point are not known. Sequencing input: PBMCs or a T cell subset sorted from them (not recorded which). This chain joins TRBV25-1 and TRBJ2-3; 8 bases align to TRBD2. CDR3 DNA sequence: TGTGCCAGCATGGCGGGGGGCCCAGATACGCAGTATTTT. Its translation is CASMAGGPDTQYF.